This T cell receptor beta chain came from a study of blood T cell repertoires in COVID-19. Study information: The United States, Italy and Spain supplied acute and convalescent COVID-19 samples. PBMCs, B-cell-depleted T cells, or T cells provided the cDNA or gDNA that made up the material.

Authors' analysis steps: Scientists estimated how many nucleated cells there were by amplifying reference gene primers. TCRdb keeps only in-frame clones here, not all; method: immunoSEQ multiplex PCR. V and J calls and clone size are as listed in that table; D and trimming were resolved from the DNA. In the table there are 75,000 to 100,000 clones, about 80% of which are singletons. The CDR3 runs to 10 residues. Germline CDR1 DFQATT, CDR2 SNEGSKA (reference sequence). This chain joins TRBV20-1 and TRBJ1-2, with a weak D call TRBD1 (6 bases). Sequencing was done on a sample of peripheral blood. The sequence was obtained from a man aged 70-80 years with acute or convalescent COVID-19. The CDR3 reads CYGGAGGYTF. For the CDR3, the DNA is TGCTATGGGGGGGCGGGTGGCTACACCTTC.